Only a few counts were recorded for the clone carrying this TCR beta chain. Its antigen remains unknown. Trimming cost V 8 bases and J 0 bases, with 14 bases left between them. CDR3 length: 15 residues. Germline V gene data show CDR1 as MNHNS and CDR2 as SASEGT. The PCR employed 60 Vbeta primers together with 13 Jbeta primers. Clones were sequenced by immunoSEQ multiplex PCR, and TCRdb holds only the in-frame ones, with some missing. This table holds under 200,000 clones, around 80% found once. The sample belongs to a study of cytomegalovirus exposure and HLA in healthy donors. Study outcomes and limitations: The sole available immune exposure information was CMV serostatus. A prior analysis recorded that most TCR beta V segments were productive about 87% or about 30% of the time.

The sequence came from a man aged 40-49 years in good health and CMV-seronegative. Sample: PBMCs. The chain employs TRBV6-1 and TRBJ1-3; D remains unclear. CDR3 protein: CASGGGLNSGNTIYF. The CDR3 bases are TGTGCCAGCGGTGGAGGTTTGAACTCTGGAAACACCATATATTTT.